This entry lists 18 T cell receptor beta chains sequenced from one sample in a study of Ad26.COV2.S vaccination and SARS-CoV-2 variants. Assay: immunoSEQ multiplex PCR; the TCRdb copy retains only in-frame clones and omits some. Among some 300,000 clones listed, 86% were seen once. Treatment here: 15 to 20 received Ad26.COV2.S at low or high dose, single or two shots; roughly five received placebo; per-sample allocation not given. After the first vaccine or placebo injection, samples were drawn on day 63. The specimen was peripheral blood, collected in a trial of Ad26.COV2.S vaccine versus placebo. All receptors come from a person between 18 and 59 years old who received the Ad26.COV2.S COVID-19 vaccine or a placebo.

J is TRBJ2-3 and V is TRBV6-2 or TRBV6-3; no clear D gene. There are 11 residues in the CDR3. CDR1 and CDR2 from the germline V gene are MNHEY and SVGEGT. The V gene lost 4 bases and the J gene lost 7 bases, with 6 bases spanning the gap. CDR3 bases: TGTGCCAGCAGTTTATCATATACGCAGTATTTT. This codes for CASSLSYTQYF.

The rearrangement joins TRBV7-9 to TRBJ2-4, with no clear D. Looked up from germline, CDR1 is SEHNR and CDR2 is FQNEAQ (reference sequence). The germline V and J ends were trimmed by 3 bases and 15 bases, with 15 bases remaining between them. The CDR3 consists of 12 residues. CDR3 sequence (DNA): TGTGCCAGCAGCTTCCCGGGCCAAGCACCGTACTTC. This sequence encodes CASSFPGQAPYF.

This chain joins TRBV28 and TRBJ2-5; D unresolved. V was trimmed by 0 bases and J by 5 bases, leaving 10 bases between them. Germline values: CDR1 MDHEN, CDR2 SYDVKM. The CDR3 length is 14 residues. CDR3 bases: TGTGCCAGCAGTTTATGGACTGCCGCGGAGACCCAGTACTTC. Translation: CASSLWTAAETQYF.

This clone was seen once. This sequence joins TRBV6-5 and TRBJ1-2; 8 nucleotides match TRBD1. Germline-derived CDR1 and CDR2 are MNHEY and SVGAGI. The ends lost 6 bases at V and 0 bases at J; junction bases unmatched: 3. The CDR3 runs to 14 residues. The CDR3 DNA reads as TGTGCCAGCAGACCGGGACAGGCTAACTATGGCTACACCTTC. Amino acid sequence: CASRPGQANYGYTF.

This rearrangement joins TRBV9 to TRBJ1-3; D is undetermined. V was pared by 1 base and J by 2 bases, with 1 base between. Germline-derived CDR1 and CDR2 are SGDLS and YYNGEE. CDR3 length equals 12 residues. The chain's CDR3 is CASSVPGNTIYF. DNA of the CDR3: TGTGCCAGCAGCGTACCTGGAAACACCATATATTTT. Full variable domain (remainder filled in from reference TRBV9 and TRBJ1-3): DSGVTQTPKHLITATGQRVTLRCSPRSGDLSVYWYQQSLDQGLQFLIQYYNGEERAKGNILERFSAQQFPDLHSELNLSSLELGDSALYFCASSVPGNTIYFGEGSWLTVV.

The chain joins TRBV7-9 to TRBJ1-5, with D hard to call. In germline, CDR1 is SEHNR, CDR2 FQNEAQ (reference sequence). The V end lost 2 bases, the J end lost 6 bases, and 17 bases lay between the germline ends. The CDR3 totals 16 residues. The CDR3 sequence is CASSLYDGGWGQPQHF. The CDR3 region has the DNA TGTGCCAGCAGCTTATACGACGGAGGGTGGGGTCAGCCCCAGCATTTT.

This sequence joins TRBV4-3 and TRBJ2-2; D not resolved. The CDR3 runs to 13 residues. Germline lookup yields CDR1 LGHNA and CDR2 YSLEER. The ends were cut back, 4 bases at V and 0 bases at J, with 3 bases in the middle. CDR3 sequence (DNA): TGCGCCAGCAGCCCAGCGAACACCGGGGAGCTGTTTTTT. This gives the protein CASSPANTGELFF.

The rearrangement uses TRBV9 and TRBJ1-2, with 11 bases identical to TRBD1. The V gene's germline CDR1 is SGDLS and CDR2 YYNGEE. With 0 bases clipped from V and 3 bases from J, the junction kept 1 base outside the gene matches. The CDR3 is made up of 15 amino acids. The CDR3 sequence is CASSVGGQGDYGYTF. The CDR3 DNA follows: TGTGCCAGCAGCGTAGGGGGACAGGGGGACTATGGCTACACCTTC.

This sequence joins TRBV5-4 and TRBJ2-5; 12 bases match TRBD2. CDR1 and CDR2 from the germline V gene are SGHNT and YYREEE (reference sequence). The CDR3 spans 16 residues. J gave up 5 bases and V 2 bases, and 7 bases lay outside the gene matches. For the CDR3, the DNA is TGTGCCAGCAGCTTTGTACTAGCGGGGGGCGGGGAGACCCAGTACTTC. Its protein product is CASSFVLAGGGETQYF.

CDR3 sequence (DNA): TGTGCCAGCAGTTACAGGGTACGCGATGGCTACACCTTC. Amino acid sequence: CASSYRVRDGYTF. The chain couples TRBV2 to TRBJ1-2; the D gene is possibly TRBD1 (6 bases). Germline V gives CDR1 SNHLY, CDR2 FYNNEI. V was cut by 5 bases and J by 6 bases, with 13 bases left in between. This CDR3 has 13 amino acids.

The rearrangement joins TRBV29-1 to TRBJ1-1; D gene uncertain. CDR1 and CDR2 from the germline V gene are SQVTM and ANQGSEA. The CDR3 is 13 residues long. With 7 bases removed from V and 1 base from J, the gap between germline ends came to 13 bases. CDR3 nucleotide sequence: TGCAGCGGGGCCAAACCTTCGAACACTGAAGCTTTCTTT. Protein sequence: CSGAKPSNTEAFF.

This clone showed up just once. The rearrangement joins TRBV30 to TRBJ1-2; the D gene is possibly TRBD1 (5 bases). V was trimmed by 0 bases and J by 4 bases, leaving 15 bases between them. The CDR3 runs to 15 residues. CDR1 and CDR2 from the germline V gene are GTSNPN and SVGIG (reference sequence). CDR3 sequence: CAWSVQKGPGYGYTF. CDR3 nucleotides: TGTGCCTGGAGTGTACAGAAGGGGCCAGGCTATGGCTACACCTTC. Full variable domain (rest looked up from reference TRBV30 and TRBJ1-2): SQTIHQWPATLVQPVGSPLSLECTVEGTSNPNLYWYRQAAGRGLQLLFYSVGIGQISSEVPQNLSASRPQDRQFILSSKKLLLSDSGFYLCAWSVQKGPGYGYTFGSGTRLTVV.

This chain joins TRBV2 and TRBJ1-1; D not resolved. The ends were cut back, 5 bases at V and 0 bases at J, with 7 bases in the middle. This CDR3 comprises 13 residues. Germline V gene lookup returns CDR1 SNHLY and CDR2 FYNNEI. This CDR3 is CASSPEVNTEAFF. The CDR3 DNA reads as TGTGCCAGCAGTCCAGAGGTGAACACTGAAGCTTTCTTT.

This chain links TRBV7-9 with TRBJ1-2; D remains unclear. This CDR3 has 13 residues. V gave up 1 base and J gave up 8 bases, with 11 bases separating them. Germline values: CDR1 SEHNR, CDR2 FQNEAQ (reference sequence). CDR3 sequence (DNA): TGTGCCAGCAGCTTAGGGACGGCGCCAGGCTACACCTTC. Protein: CASSLGTAPGYTF.

The chain uses TRBV7-2 and TRBJ1-3, with D possibly matching TRBD1 (5 bases). The CDR3 totals 15 residues. Trimming left V 6 bases short and J 2 bases short, with 14 bases between. CDR1 and CDR2 from the germline V gene are SGHTA and FQGNSA. DNA of the CDR3: TGTGCCAGCAGAGACTCCGGGACGGCTGGAAACACCATATATTTT. It codes for CASRDSGTAGNTIYF.

CDR3 bases: TGTGCCCTCGGGAGGGGGTGGGGCTACACCTTC. This translates into CALGRGWGYTF. J is TRBJ1-2 and V is TRBV6-5; a possible D gene is TRBD1 (6 bases). The CDR3 has 11 residues. Germline assignment: CDR1 MNHEY and CDR2 SVGAGI. Deletions cut 11 bases from V and 8 bases from J, with 15 bases between.

The chain couples TRBV7-9 to TRBJ1-2; D remains ambiguous. V was trimmed by 3 bases and J by 6 bases, leaving 11 bases between them. The CDR3 loop spans 13 amino acids. Germline V CDR1 and CDR2: SEHNR, FQNEAQ (reference sequence). Here the CDR3 reads CASSLSQLHGYTF. CDR3 DNA: TGTGCCAGCAGCTTGAGCCAGCTCCATGGCTACACCTTC.

This sequence joins TRBV7-9 and TRBJ2-7; D is unresolved. Germline V gives CDR1 SEHNR, CDR2 FQNEAQ (reference sequence). The V end was cut by 1 base, the J end by 2 bases, with 9 bases between. This CDR3 is built from 14 residues. CDR3 sequence reads: CASSLEGSPYEQYF. CDR3 sequence (DNA): TGTGCCAGCAGCTTAGAAGGTAGCCCCTACGAGCAGTACTTC.